The clone carrying this T cell receptor beta chain was counted ten times or more. These data are taken from a study of response to subunit inactivated influenza vaccine. Each CDR3 protein gets one entry after TCRdb re-called the RT-PCR reads with MiXCR. The sample carries fewer than 600,000 distinct CDR3 sequences, around 7.9% recorded once. The starting material was PBMCs from blood, obtained roughly 24 months after vaccination. This receptor was taken from a man between 50 and 70 years old who received an inactivated influenza vaccine.

DNA of the CDR3: TGCAGTGCTCGGGACTTCAGGACAGGGAAGGAGACCCAGTACTTC. Protein product: CSARDFRTGKETQYF. The chain links TRBV20-1 to TRBJ2-5; 8 positions agree with TRBD1. After removal of 5 bases from V and 5 bases from J, the junction contained 13 bases not matched to a gene. Germline V lookup: CDR1 DFQATT, CDR2 SNEGSKA (reference sequence). This CDR3 has 15 amino acids.